This T cell receptor beta chain derives from a study of cytomegalovirus exposure and HLA in healthy donors. A multiplex PCR was run with 60 Vbeta primers and 13 Jbeta primers. Clones were read by immunoSEQ multiplex PCR, and TCRdb kept only the in-frame ones, dropping some. The table has under 200,000 clones, around 81% seen once. With 0 bases removed from V and 0 bases from J, the gap between germline ends came to 12 bases. The CDR3 spans 17 residues. Germline V CDR1 and CDR2: MGHRA, YSYEKL. Participants comprised healthy donors of bone marrow. This TCR derives from a woman aged 18-30 years in good health and CMV-seropositive. Source material: PBMCs. This chain links TRBV4-1 with TRBJ1-5; D uncertain. The CDR3 coding sequence is TGCGCCAGCAGCCAAGATGGTAACAGATATAGCAATCAGCCCCAGCATTTT. This sequence encodes CASSQDGNRYSNQPQHF.